These T cell receptor beta chains were read from a single sample in a study of radiotherapy plus CTLA-4 blockade in lung cancer. TCRdb's table, derived via immunoSEQ multiplex PCR, lists solely in-frame clones and lacks some. The sample lists more than 95,000 clones, roughly 74% occurring once. The specimen comprised peripheral blood, sampled from a patient treated with radiotherapy plus ipilimumab. The receptor source for this set is a human donor with non-small cell lung cancer who had a partial response to radiotherapy plus ipilimumab. Some clones in this sample may be carry-over from other donors' samples. Each CDR3 is given with its conserved first and last residue. The D gene is left open where the match is weak. The size field is filled for only some rows; it gives once, few, many or a size class.

>TRBV6-5|NA|TRBJ2-7|NA
CASRNWETYEQYF
TGTGCCAGCAGAAACTGGGAGACCTACGAGCAGTACTTC
>TRBV6-1|NA|TRBJ1-2|NA
CASSSGDYGYTF
TGTGCCAGCAGTTCAGGGGACTATGGCTACACCTTC
>TRBV9|few|TRBJ2-7|NA
CASSPPTALSYEQYF
TGTGCCAGCAGCCCCCCGACAGCGCTCTCCTACGAGCAGTACTTC
>TRBV28|NA|TRBJ2-5|TRBD1
CASRPPGRGETQYF
TGTGCCAGCAGACCCCCTGGCAGGGGGGAGACCCAGTACTTC
>TRBV2|NA|TRBJ2-5|TRBD1
CAGGQIKETQYF
TGTGCCGGGGGACAGATTAAAGAGACCCAGTACTTC
>TRBV18|NA|TRBJ2-6|NA
CASSPQRQTSSGANVLTF
TGTGCCAGCTCACCACAAAGACAGACCAGCTCTGGGGCCAACGTCCTGACTTTC
>TRBV2|NA|TRBJ1-1|NA
CASSAGITEAFF
TGTGCCAGCAGCGCGGGGATCACTGAAGCTTTCTTT
>TRBV10-2|NA|TRBJ2-1|TRBD2
CASSDFQRGGRHNEQFF
TGCGCCAGCAGTGATTTCCAGCGGGGGGGTCGACACAATGAGCAGTTCTTC
>TRBV2|once|TRBJ2-5|TRBD2
CASTLFWSSGSGETQYF
TGTGCCAGCACCCTCTTTTGGTCGAGCGGGAGTGGAGAGACCCAGTACTTC
>TRBV7-2|NA|TRBJ2-5|NA
CASSAMPLGTASTRTQYF
TGTGCCAGCAGCGCTATGCCCCTCGGGACTGCCTCAACCCGGACCCAGTACTTC
>TRBV18|NA|TRBJ2-1|NA
CASSFQGPIPLYNEQFF
TGTGCCAGCTCCTTTCAGGGCCCTATACCACTTTACAATGAGCAGTTCTTC
>TRBV6-5|NA|TRBJ2-5|NA
CAEAPGTNSQETQYF
TGTGCCGAGGCCCCAGGGACAAACTCGCAAGAGACCCAGTACTTC
>TRBV6-6|NA|TRBJ2-1|TRBD1
CASSYRTGDSYNEQFF
TGTGCCAGCAGTTACCGAACAGGGGATTCCTACAATGAGCAGTTCTTC
>TRBV28|NA|TRBJ2-4|NA
CASSPGGRRSLAKNIQYF
TGTGCCAGCAGCCCCGGGGGGCGGAGGAGCCTAGCCAAAAACATTCAGTACTTC
>TRBV29-1|NA|TRBJ2-2|NA
CSVVVAAGPNTGELFF
TGCAGCGTTGTGGTGGCGGCAGGGCCCAACACCGGGGAGCTGTTTTTT
>TRBV6-4|few|TRBJ1-4|NA
CAIPGPQRRTNEKLFF
TGTGCCATTCCCGGCCCCCAGCGCCGCACTAATGAAAAACTGTTTTTT
>TRBV7-9|many|TRBJ2-1|TRBD2
CASSPRTSSYNEQFF
TGTGCCAGCAGCCCCCGGACTAGCTCCTACAATGAGCAGTTCTTC
>TRBV11-1|NA|TRBJ2-7|TRBD1
CASSPGQGSGEQYF
TGTGCCAGCAGCCCAGGACAGGGGTCGGGCGAGCAGTACTTC
>TRBV5-1|NA|TRBJ2-7|TRBD1
CASSGGGQGFYEQYF
TGCGCCAGCAGCGGCGGAGGACAGGGGTTCTACGAGCAGTACTTC
>TRBV28|NA|TRBJ2-3|TRBD1
CASIRLGQGSDTQYF
TGTGCCAGCATTAGGTTAGGACAGGGGTCAGATACGCAGTATTTT
>TRBV10-3|NA|TRBJ1-1|NA
CAISGISRGRGNMNTEAFF
TGTGCCATCAGTGGCATTAGTAGGGGAAGGGGGAATATGAACACTGAAGCTTTCTTT
>TRBV10-2|few|TRBJ1-3|NA
CASRKTATGNTIYF
TGCGCCAGCCGAAAGACAGCAACTGGAAACACCATATATTTT
>TRBV18|NA|TRBJ2-3|TRBD1
CASSQGTGSIDTQYF
TGTGCCAGCTCACAAGGGACAGGTTCAATCGATACGCAGTATTTT
>TRBV7-2|NA|TRBJ1-1|NA
CASSPQGVAEAFF
TGTGCCAGCAGCCCTCAAGGGGTCGCTGAAGCTTTCTTT
>TRBV28|NA|TRBJ2-7|TRBD2
CASRREGLFHEQYF
TGTGCCAGCAGACGGGAGGGCCTCTTCCACGAGCAGTACTTC
>TRBV11-2|NA|TRBJ1-1|NA
CASSLLGGNTEAFF
TGTGCCAGCAGCTTATTGGGGGGAAACACTGAAGCTTTCTTT
>TRBV7-3|once|TRBJ2-1|TRBD2
CASSLERLAGTPNYNEQFF
TGTGCCAGCAGCTTAGAGAGACTAGCGGGAACCCCAAACTACAATGAGCAGTTCTTC
>TRBV5-8|NA|TRBJ1-5|TRBD1
CASSLGTGGRDQPQHF
TGTGCCAGCAGCTTGGGTACAGGGGGAAGGGATCAGCCCCAGCATTTT
>TRBV6-6|NA|TRBJ2-7|TRBD1
CASRQGGHYSYEQYF
TGTGCCAGCAGACAGGGGGGACACTACTCCTACGAGCAGTACTTC
>TRBV10-2|NA|TRBJ2-3|NA
CASSDLFFTDTQYF
TGCGCCAGCAGTGACCTCTTTTTCACAGATACGCAGTATTTT
>TRBV5-5|NA|TRBJ1-2|TRBD1
CASSSTGTYGYTF
TGTGCCAGCAGCTCGACAGGGACCTATGGCTACACCTTC
>TRBV7-9|NA|TRBJ2-1|NA
CASSLAHGFRDEQFF
TGTGCCAGCAGCTTAGCGCATGGCTTCCGGGATGAGCAGTTCTTC
>TRBV7-2|NA|TRBJ2-2|NA
CASSAHRPNTGELFF
TGTGCCAGCAGCGCACACAGACCCAACACCGGGGAGCTGTTTTTT
>TRBV5-5|NA|TRBJ2-1|TRBD2
CASSLSGSAYNEQFF
TGTGCCAGCAGCTTGAGCGGGAGTGCCTACAATGAGCAGTTCTTC
>TRBV5-1|few|TRBJ2-2|TRBD1
CASSLGDRARNTGELFF
TGCGCCAGCAGCTTGGGGGACAGGGCGAGGAACACCGGGGAGCTGTTTTTT
>TRBV13|NA|TRBJ2-1|TRBD2
CASSLGLAGGSYNEQFF
TGTGCCAGCAGCCTGGGACTAGCGGGGGGGTCCTACAATGAGCAGTTCTTC
>TRBV7-2|NA|TRBJ1-1|TRBD1
CASSFRQGGDTEAFF
TGTGCCAGCAGCTTCCGACAGGGGGGGGACACTGAAGCTTTCTTT
>TRBV7-2|NA|TRBJ1-2|TRBD1
CASSPIGQGYGYTF
TGTGCCAGCAGCCCGATCGGACAGGGCTATGGCTACACCTTC
>TRBV5-6|NA|TRBJ1-1|NA
CASSLAGGGVNTEAFF
TGTGCCAGCAGCTTGGCCGGGGGAGGGGTCAACACTGAAGCTTTCTTT
>TRBV10-3|NA|TRBJ1-2|NA
CAISEPRTVRFNYGYTF
TGTGCCATCAGTGAGCCGAGGACAGTCAGGTTTAACTATGGCTACACCTTC
>TRBV6-5|few|TRBJ2-1|TRBD2
CASSSDRGVDDEQFF
TGTGCCAGCAGTTCCGACCGGGGGGTCGACGATGAGCAGTTCTTC
>TRBV19|few|TRBJ1-1|TRBD1
CASSRGQGNTEAFF
TGTGCCAGTAGTCGGGGACAGGGGAACACTGAAGCTTTCTTT
>TRBV4-1|NA|TRBJ2-2|TRBD1
CASSEGTGGRVTGELFF
TGCGCCAGCAGCGAAGGGACAGGGGGTCGGGTCACCGGGGAGCTGTTTTTT
>TRBV10-1|NA|TRBJ1-1|NA
CASSELPGLGTEAFF
TGCGCCAGCAGTGAGCTACCAGGGTTGGGCACTGAAGCTTTCTTT
>TRBV7-2|NA|TRBJ1-2|NA
CASSPRTTVYYGYTF
TGTGCCAGCAGCCCCCGAACCACAGTTTACTATGGCTACACCTTC
>TRBV5-1|NA|TRBJ2-7|TRBD1
CASSVSGGSDYEQYF
TGCGCCAGCAGCGTATCAGGGGGCTCCGACTACGAGCAGTACTTC
>TRBV11-3|NA|TRBJ2-3|NA
CASSLGAGSDTQYF
TGTGCCAGCAGCTTAGGGGCAGGGTCAGATACGCAGTATTTT
>TRBV30|NA|TRBJ1-2|NA
CAATEWGGDYGYTF
TGTGCCGCCACGGAATGGGGGGGCGACTATGGCTACACCTTC
>TRBV29-1|NA|TRBJ2-5|NA
CSVSRQETQYF
TGCAGCGTTTCGAGGCAAGAGACCCAGTACTTC
>TRBV19|NA|TRBJ2-7|NA
CASRTTGTSYEQYF
TGTGCCAGTAGGACGACAGGCACTTCCTACGAGCAGTACTTC
>TRBV6-1|NA|TRBJ2-5|TRBD1
CASSSSDRGQETQYF
TGTGCCAGCAGTTCATCGGACAGGGGCCAAGAGACCCAGTACTTC